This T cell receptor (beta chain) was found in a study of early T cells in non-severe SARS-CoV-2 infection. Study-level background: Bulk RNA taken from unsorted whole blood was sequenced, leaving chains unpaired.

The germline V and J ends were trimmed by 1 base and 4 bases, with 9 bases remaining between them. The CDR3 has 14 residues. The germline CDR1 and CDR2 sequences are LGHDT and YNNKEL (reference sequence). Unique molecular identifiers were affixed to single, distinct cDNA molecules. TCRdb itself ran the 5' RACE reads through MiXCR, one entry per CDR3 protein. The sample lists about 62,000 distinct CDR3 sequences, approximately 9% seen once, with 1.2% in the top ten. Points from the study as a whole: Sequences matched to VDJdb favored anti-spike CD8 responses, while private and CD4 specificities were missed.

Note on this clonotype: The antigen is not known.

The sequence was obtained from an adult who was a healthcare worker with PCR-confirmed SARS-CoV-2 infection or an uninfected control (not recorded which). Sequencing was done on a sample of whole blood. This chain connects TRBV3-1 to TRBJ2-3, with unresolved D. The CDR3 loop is CASSQGLASDTQYF. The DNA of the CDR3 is TGTGCCAGCAGCCAAGGGCTCGCATCAGATACGCAGTATTTT.